The 25 T cell receptor beta chains presented below share a single source sample, sequenced in a study of shared clonotypes between healthy human individuals. The protocol was immunoSEQ multiplex PCR, while the TCRdb copy is restricted to in-frame clones and leaves out a portion. Among around 2,000,000 clones, 85% to 95% were seen once, and the ten largest hold 0.1% to 0.15%. Sequencing was carried out using naive CD4+ T cells sorted from blood. Subset: CD45RA+ positively selected. These receptors were obtained from a man younger than 30 in good health.

V and J are TRBV7-9 and TRBJ1-6, with D unresolved. The CDR3 is made up of 18 amino acids. V was pared by 1 base and J by 0 bases, with 13 bases between. Germline CDR1 reads SEHNR; CDR2 reads FQNEAQ (reference sequence). DNA of the CDR3: TGTGCCAGCAGCTTAGATAGCACCATGAGCTCCTATAATTCACCCCTCCACTTT. Its translation: CASSLDSTMSSYNSPLHF.

The rearrangement joins TRBV28 to TRBJ2-6; D remains ambiguous. This CDR3 is 16 amino acids long. Germline V CDR1 and CDR2: MDHEN, SYDVKM. V lost 6 bases and J 2 bases, leaving 14 bases between the germline ends. CDR3 sequence (DNA): TGTGCCAGCAGCCAAGAAAGACGGGCTGGGGCCAACGTCCTGACTTTC. Amino acid sequence: CASSQERRAGANVLTF.

The chain recombines TRBV5-4 with TRBJ2-2; 9 bases line up with TRBD1. Germline V gene sequence: CDR1 SGHNT, CDR2 YYREEE (reference sequence). J was trimmed by 6 bases and V by 3 bases; bases with no gene match: 6. This CDR3 comprises 15 residues. CDR3 coding DNA: TGTGCCAGCAGCTCCCGGGACAGGGCCCCCGGGGAGCTGTTTTTT. Amino acids: CASSSRDRAPGELFF.

The count of this clone is one. V gene TRBV5-1 combines with J gene TRBJ1-6; possible D gene TRBD1, 5 bases. The V gene's germline CDR1 is SGHRS and CDR2 YFSETQ. Trimming cost V 0 bases and J 13 bases, with 20 bases left between them. This CDR3 region has 16 residues. CDR3 in DNA: TGCGCCAGCAGCTTGGGCTCTACAGGCCCACTAGGGCCCCTCCACTTT. It encodes CASSLGSTGPLGPLHF.

This chain links TRBV11-2 with TRBJ2-3, with D unclear. The germline CDR1 and CDR2 sequences are SGHAT and FQNNGV. V was shortened by 2 bases and J by 3 bases, with 12 bases between the two germline ends. The CDR3 extends over 15 amino acids. The CDR3 coding sequence is TGTGCCAGCAGCTTACGGCGCGGCCAGACAGATACGCAGTATTTT. Translation: CASSLRRGQTDTQYF.

Worth noting for this clone: A much larger clone differs from this one at a single base, so this may be a read error. The identical CDR3 is also encoded by other nucleotide sequences in the sample. The chain combines TRBV2 with TRBJ2-7; 8 bases line up with TRBD1. The CDR3 extends over 13 amino acids. The V gene's germline CDR1 is SNHLY and CDR2 FYNNEI. The V and J ends lost 6 bases and 2 bases, in that order; junction bases with no gene match: 3. The CDR3 bases are TGTGCCAGCAGGCGGACAGGGACCTACGAGCAGTACTTC. Residues: CASRRTGTYEQYF. Full variable domain (missing parts from reference TRBV2 and TRBJ2-7): EPEVTQTPSHQVTQMGQEVILRCVPISNHLYFYWYRQILGQKVEFLVSFYNNEISEKSEIFDDQFSVERPDGSNFTLKIRSTKLEDSAMYFCASRRTGTYEQYFGPGTRLTVT.

V is TRBV10-2 and J is TRBJ1-2; D is ambiguous. The germline V and J ends were trimmed by 8 bases and 8 bases, with 12 bases remaining between them. CDR1 is WSHSY and CDR2 is SAAADI in the germline V gene. The CDR3 covers 11 residues. The DNA for the CDR3 is TGCGCCAGCGGAACATTGTCCGGCTACACCTTC. This translates into CASGTLSGYTF.

V usage is TRBV28 and J usage is TRBJ1-2; tentatively, D is TRBD1 (6 bases). There are 12 residues in the CDR3. Germline V CDR1 and CDR2: MDHEN, SYDVKM. V lost 8 bases and J lost 3, with 10 bases in between. The CDR3 loop is CASGQGYYGYTF. CDR3 nucleotides: TGTGCCAGCGGCCAGGGGTACTATGGCTACACCTTC.

This chain uses TRBV5-1 with TRBJ1-1; D is unclear. The CDR3 consists of 15 residues. V was cut by 1 base and J by 5 bases, with 15 bases left in between. The germline V gene encodes CDR1 SGHRS and CDR2 YFSETQ. CDR3 DNA sequence: TGCGCCAGCAGCTTGAGGGAGTCTAGATTTACTGAAGCTTTCTTT. Translating gives CASSLRESRFTEAFF.

The chain combines TRBV5-8 with TRBJ2-1, with 13 nucleotides matching TRBD2. This CDR3 comprises 15 residues. Per germline, CDR1 SGHTS and CDR2 YDEGEE. The trim removed 2 bases at V and 7 bases at J, leaving 3 bases unmatched. The CDR3, as DNA: TGTGCCAGCAGCTTACGGACTAGCGGGGGTAATGAGCAGTTCTTC. Translating it yields CASSLRTSGGNEQFF. Full variable domain (rest looked up from reference TRBV5-8 and TRBJ2-1): EAGVTQSPTHLIKTRGQQATLRCSPISGHTSVYWYQQALGLGLQFLLWYDEGEERNRGNFPPRFSGRQFPNYSSELNVNALELEDSALYLCASSLRTSGGNEQFFGPGTRLTVL.

V usage is TRBV25-1 and J usage is TRBJ2-7; tentatively, D is TRBD2 (5 bases). Germline loops: CDR1 MGHDK, CDR2 SYGVNS. The CDR3 runs 14 residues. The ends were cut back, 9 bases at V and 6 bases at J, with 21 bases in the middle. In DNA form, the CDR3 reads TGTGCCAGTTCATACGATCGGTCAGAGGGCGAGCAGTACTTC. Protein: CASSYDRSEGEQYF.

The chain carries TRBV6-6 and TRBJ2-7, with TRBD1 identical over 8 bases. This CDR3 spans 15 amino acids. The V gene end was trimmed by 0 bases and the J gene end by 2 bases; junction bases not matched to a gene: 3. CDR1 and CDR2 (germline): MNHNY, SVGAGI (reference sequence). In DNA form, the CDR3 reads TGTGCCAGCAGTTACTCGGGACAGGTCACCTACGAGCAGTACTTC. Protein: CASSYSGQVTYEQYF.

Remarks on this clone: Possible read error: a much larger clone is one base away. The chain uses TRBV7-9 and TRBJ2-5; D call uncertain. Deletions cut 5 bases from V and 3 bases from J, with 4 bases between. Germline V gives CDR1 SEHNR, CDR2 FQNEAQ (reference sequence). The CDR3 totals 11 residues. As DNA, the CDR3 is TGTGCCAGCAGCGTGGAAGAGACCCAGTACTTC. It codes for CASSVEETQYF.

This sequence joins TRBV10-3 and TRBJ2-7, with TRBD1 matching over 7 bases. V gave up 6 bases and J gave up 3 bases; unmatched junction bases: 14. This CDR3 is 16 amino acids long. The germline V gene has CDR1 ENHRY and CDR2 SYGVKD. CDR3: CAIRGTGTASSYEQYF. The CDR3 nucleotides are TGTGCCATCAGGGGGACCGGGACAGCCTCCAGCTACGAGCAGTACTTC.

CDR3 bases: TGTGCCAGCAGCTTAGCAGGGGCTGGCAATCAGCCCCAGCATTTT. It translates to CASSLAGAGNQPQHF. This sequence joins TRBV7-2 and TRBJ1-5; maybe TRBD1 (5 bases). This CDR3 comprises 15 residues. CDR1 is SGHTA, CDR2 FQGNSA, per germline. V lost 0 bases, J lost 2 bases, and 8 bases lay in between.

The chain recombines TRBV6-5 with TRBJ1-1, with D possibly matching TRBD1 (5 bases). CDR3 length: 14 residues. Germline-derived CDR1 and CDR2 are MNHEY and SVGAGI. The ends were cut back, 0 bases at V and 10 bases at J, with 15 bases in the middle. CDR3 DNA: TGTGCCAGCAGTTACTCAACAGGTACGATGGGAGCTTTCTTT. Its protein is CASSYSTGTMGAFF.

The J gene is TRBJ2-5, the V gene TRBV5-1; 12 positions agree with TRBD2. J lost 0 bases, V lost 4 bases, and 4 bases had no gene match. The CDR3 has 16 residues. CDR1 is SGHRS and CDR2 is YFSETQ in the germline V gene. The CDR3 DNA reads as TGCGCCAGCAGCATGCTAGCGGGAGGGTACCAAGAGACCCAGTACTTC. It translates to CASSMLAGGYQETQYF.

This clone was counted between two and nine times. The chain employs TRBV19 and TRBJ1-4; 7 bases match TRBD1. CDR1 and CDR2 from the germline V gene are LNHDA and SQIVND (reference sequence). The CDR3 is 14 residues long. V lost 5 bases to trimming and J lost 2 bases; unmatched junction nucleotides: 2. CDR3 in amino acids: CASSEQGTNEKLFF. As DNA, the CDR3 is TGTGCCAGTAGTGAACAGGGGACTAATGAAAAACTGTTTTTT. Together with reference TRBV19 and TRBJ1-4, the CDR3 gives the full variable domain: DGGITQSPKYLFRKEGQNVTLSCEQNLNHDAMYWYRQDPGQGLRLIYYSQIVNDFQKGDIAEGYSVSREKKESFPLTVTSAQKNPTAFYLCASSEQGTNEKLFFGSGTQLSVL.

Only one count was recorded for this clone. The sample has other DNA sequences that encode this CDR3 too. The chain joins TRBV10-3 to TRBJ2-1; TRBD2 agrees at 10 bases. Germline lookup yields CDR1 ENHRY and CDR2 SYGVKD. The V and J ends lost 0 bases and 4 bases, in that order; junction bases with no gene match: 0. The CDR3 has 15 amino acids. CDR3: CAISESSGGYNEQFF. In DNA form, the CDR3 reads TGTGCCATCAGTGAGTCTAGCGGGGGGTACAATGAGCAGTTCTTC.

The rearrangement links TRBV11-2 to TRBJ2-5; 10 bases map to TRBD2. J was trimmed by 4 bases and V by 6 bases; bases with no gene match: 8. Germline CDR1 is SGHAT and CDR2 is FQNNGV. This CDR3 has 15 amino acids. Written as DNA, the CDR3 is TGTGCCAGCAGTTCCGGACTAGCGGAGATAGAGACCCAGTACTTC. Its translation: CASSSGLAEIETQYF.

In DNA, the CDR3 is TGTGCCAGCAGCCCGACTGCCAACATGAACACTGAAGCTTTCTTT. It yields the protein CASSPTANMNTEAFF. V usage is TRBV7-9 and J usage is TRBJ1-1; D is unresolved. V was shortened by 5 bases and J by 0 bases, with 13 bases between the two germline ends. CDR1 and CDR2 from the germline V gene are SEHNR and FQNEAQ (reference sequence). The CDR3 runs to 15 residues. Using reference TRBV7-9 and TRBJ1-1 for the parts outside the CDR3, the full variable domain is DTGVSQNPRHKITKRGQNVTFRCDPISEHNRLYWYRQTLGQGPEFLTYFQNEAQLEKSRLLSDRFSAERPKGSFSTLEIQRTEQGDSAMYLCASSPTANMNTEAFFGQGTRLTVV.

This sequence joins TRBV6-5 and TRBJ2-1, with 7 bases fitting TRBD1. V lost 6 bases, J lost 5 bases, and 10 bases stayed unmatched. This CDR3 comprises 15 residues. Germline V gene data show CDR1 as MNHEY and CDR2 as SVGAGI. For the CDR3, the DNA is TGTGCCAGCAGGCTAAGGGACAGAAACAACAATGAGCAGTTCTTC. Protein product: CASRLRDRNNNEQFF.

The rearrangement joins TRBV6-5 to TRBJ2-7; tentatively, D is TRBD1 (5 bases). Germline V gene lookup returns CDR1 MNHEY and CDR2 SVGAGI. The length of the CDR3 is 13 residues. Trimming took off 6 bases at V and 3 bases at J, with 12 bases between the two ends. The CDR3 DNA follows: TGTGCCAGCAGCAATGACAGACGCTACGAGCAGTACTTC. Protein product: CASSNDRRYEQYF.

The chain employs TRBV5-1 and TRBJ1-6; 8 nucleotides align to TRBD1. There are 16 residues in the CDR3. CDR1 is SGHRS, CDR2 YFSETQ, per germline. The junction had 10 bases not matched to a gene; V was cut back by 4 bases and J by 7 bases. CDR3 DNA sequence: TGCGCCAGCAGCCCCCGTGGACAGGGAGCCAATTCACCCCTCCACTTT. Translating it yields CASSPRGQGANSPLHF.

The chain links TRBV19 to TRBJ1-2; the D is unclear. V shed 1 base and J shed 2 bases, with 8 bases lying between them. Germline-derived CDR1 and CDR2 are LNHDA and SQIVND (reference sequence). This CDR3 has 14 residues. The CDR3 region has the DNA TGTGCCAGTAGTATAGGAACAGAGAACTATGGCTACACCTTC. Its protein is CASSIGTENYGYTF.